What follows are 9 T cell receptor beta chains derived from one specimen sequenced in a study of CD8+ T cells in alopecia areata. RNA extraction and reverse transcription yielded cDNA as sequencing template. Profiled with immunoSEQ multiplex PCR; TCRdb holds only in-frame clones, not every one. The sample consists of about 200,000 clones, about three fifths of them appearing once. The treatment denotes: oral pan-JAK inhibitor, 5-10 mg twice daily. Source: CD4+ T cells sorted from blood, taken at week 4, from a patient treated with tofacitinib. Receptor source: a human donor with alopecia areata.

The chain links TRBV15 to TRBJ1-4; D unresolved. From germline, CDR1 is LNHNV and CDR2 YYDKDF (reference sequence). V shed 9 bases and J shed 4 bases, with 15 bases lying between them. The CDR3 length is 14 residues. CDR3 sequence (DNA): TGTGCCACAACCAAAGGAAGGAGTAATGAAAAACTGTTTTTT. Translated, it gives CATTKGRSNEKLFF.

This clone was seen a handful of times. The rearrangement links TRBV7-3 to TRBJ2-3; 9 bases match TRBD1. This CDR3 spans 13 amino acids. The ends lost 4 bases at V and 7 bases at J; junction bases unmatched: 3. Germline CDR1 is SGHTA and CDR2 is FQGTGA. In DNA form, the CDR3 reads TGTGCCAGCAGCTCGGACAGGGGAAATACGCAGTATTTT. Translation gives CASSSDRGNTQYF. The whole variable domain, filled in from reference TRBV7-3 and TRBJ2-3, reads GAGVSQTPSNKVTEKGKYVELRCDPISGHTALYWYRQSLGQGPEFLIYFQGTGAADDSGLPNDRFFAVRPEGSVSTLKIQRTERGDSAVYLCASSSDRGNTQYFGPGTRLTVL.

This CDR3 reads CASSPGGFSPLHF. The CDR3 nucleotides are TGTGCCAGCAGCCCTGGGGGTTTTTCACCCCTCCACTTT. This rearrangement joins TRBV9 to TRBJ1-6; D may be TRBD1 (5 bases). V shed 4 bases and J shed 9 bases, with 11 bases lying between them. Germline values: CDR1 SGDLS, CDR2 YYNGEE. CDR3 length: 13 residues.

The genes are TRBV2 and TRBJ2-3; 7 bases fit TRBD1. V lost 10 bases, J lost 4 bases, and 14 bases stayed unmatched. This CDR3 is built from 15 residues. In germline, CDR1 is SNHLY, CDR2 FYNNEI. Written as DNA, the CDR3 is TGTGCCATACTACGACAGGGAGTGGCCCCAGATACGCAGTATTTT. Residues: CAILRQGVAPDTQYF.

J is TRBJ1-1 and V is TRBV29-1; D not certain. CDR1 is SQVTM and CDR2 is ANQGSEA in the germline V gene. The germline V and J ends were trimmed by 3 bases and 4 bases, with 18 bases remaining between them. The CDR3 sequence is 15 residues long. The CDR3 DNA reads TGCAGCGTTGAGATTCCGGAGGGAAGTCGCACTGAAGCTTTCTTT. It is translated as CSVEIPEGSRTEAFF.

This clone was detected ten times or more. The chain combines TRBV7-9 with TRBJ2-1, with unresolved D. V lost 2 bases to trimming and J lost 4 bases, with 12 bases between them. This CDR3 is 15 amino acids long. CDR1 SEHNR and CDR2 FQNEAQ come from the germline V gene (reference sequence). As DNA, the CDR3 is TGTGCCAGCAGCTTATTAGTGGCCAGTTACAATGAGCAGTTCTTC. Translated: CASSLLVASYNEQFF.

The V gene is TRBV7-8, the J gene TRBJ2-5; possibly TRBD1 for D (6 bases). The CDR3 runs to 15 residues. Trimming removed 4 bases at V and 1 base at J, with 13 bases between. Germline loops: CDR1 SGHVS, CDR2 FQNEAQ. The chain's CDR3 is CASSSTGGVQETQYF. The CDR3 region has the DNA TGTGCCAGCAGCTCGACAGGAGGAGTCCAAGAGACCCAGTACTTC. Together with reference TRBV7-8 and TRBJ2-5, the CDR3 gives the full variable domain: GAGVSQSPRYKVAKRGQDVALRCDPISGHVSLFWYQQALGQGPEFLTYFQNEAQLDKSGLPSDRFFAERPEGSVSTLKIQRTQQEDSAVYLCASSSTGGVQETQYFGPGTRLLVL.

The V gene is TRBV7-2, the J gene TRBJ2-5; 7 bases are shared with TRBD2. J was trimmed by 4 bases and V by 5 bases; bases with no gene match: 10. CDR3 size: 15 residues. Germline assignment: CDR1 SGHTA and CDR2 FQGNSA. CDR3 sequence (DNA): TGTGCCAGCAGCCTAAACCTGGCTAGCGGAGAGACCCAGTACTTC. This translates into CASSLNLASGETQYF.

This clone was found a few times. The chain uses TRBV29-1 and TRBJ2-3, with D perhaps TRBD1 or TRBD2 (5 bases each). Looked up from germline, CDR1 is SQVTM and CDR2 is ANQGSEA. This CDR3 is built from 14 residues. Trimming removed 3 bases at V and 0 bases at J, with 10 bases between. The CDR3 sequence: CSVEVGRSTDTQYF. The CDR3 DNA sequence: TGCAGCGTTGAGGTGGGACGGAGCACAGATACGCAGTATTTT.